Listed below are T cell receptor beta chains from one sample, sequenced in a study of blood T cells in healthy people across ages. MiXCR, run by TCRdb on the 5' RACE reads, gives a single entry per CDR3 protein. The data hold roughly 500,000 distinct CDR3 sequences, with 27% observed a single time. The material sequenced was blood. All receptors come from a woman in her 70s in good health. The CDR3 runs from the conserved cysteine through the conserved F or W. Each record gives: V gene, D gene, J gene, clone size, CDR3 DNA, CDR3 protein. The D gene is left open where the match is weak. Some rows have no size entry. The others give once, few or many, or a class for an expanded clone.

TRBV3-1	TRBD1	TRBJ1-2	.	TGTGCCAGCAGCCCGAACTCTCCGGGACAGGGCCCGCCGACCTTC	CASSPNSPGQGPPTF
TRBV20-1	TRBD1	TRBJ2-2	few	TGCAGTGCCGGGCACAGGGGGGCCGGGGAGCTGTTTTTT	CSAGHRGAGELFF
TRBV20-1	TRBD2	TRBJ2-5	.	TGCAGTGCTAGAGGATCTTTCGGGGGGGGAGAGACCCAGTACTTC	CSARGSFGGGETQYF
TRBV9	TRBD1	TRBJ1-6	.	TGTGCCAGCAGCCTTGAGGGGGCGGATCATTCACCCCTCCACTTT	CASSLEGADHSPLHF
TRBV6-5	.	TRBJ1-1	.	TGTGCCAGCAGTTACCTCCGCATGGGGGGGGCCAGGGCTTTCTTT	CASSYLRMGGARAFF
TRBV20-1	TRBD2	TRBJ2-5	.	TGCAGTGCTGCCAGACTAGCTGAGACCCAGTACTTC	CSAARLAETQYF
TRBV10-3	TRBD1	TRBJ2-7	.	TGTGCCATCAGCCAGACAGGGTCCTTGAGGGAGCAGTACTTC	CAISQTGSLREQYF
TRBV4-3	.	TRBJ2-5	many	TGCGCCAGCAGCCAAGAAAAGGGGTCCCAAGAGACCCAGTACTTC	CASSQEKGSQETQYF
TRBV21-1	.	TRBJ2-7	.	TGTGCCAGCGGCGGCCCCTACGAGCAGTACTTC	CASGGPYEQYF
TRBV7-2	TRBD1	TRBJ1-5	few	TGTGCCAGCAGCTCGAAGACAGGGTCAGGACAGCCCCAGCATTTT	CASSSKTGSGQPQHF
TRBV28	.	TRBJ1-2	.	TGTGCCAGCAGTTTTCAGGGGCCCTATGGCTACACCTTC	CASSFQGPYGYTF
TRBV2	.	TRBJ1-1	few	TGTGCCAGCAGTGAAAATCCGGGAGACACTGAAGCTTTCTTT	CASSENPGDTEAFF
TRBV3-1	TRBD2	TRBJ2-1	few	TGTGCCAGCAGCCAAGATCTTAAGCGGGGGGGCAATGAGCAGTTCTTC	CASSQDLKRGGNEQFF
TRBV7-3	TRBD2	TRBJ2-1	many	TGTGCCAGCAGCACGGGAGGTGAGCAGTTCTTC	CASSTGGEQFF
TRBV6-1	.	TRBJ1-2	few	TGTGCCAGCAGAGATTCGGGCCTCCTCCTCCGGGGCTACACCTTC	CASRDSGLLLRGYTF
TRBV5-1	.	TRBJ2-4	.	TGCGCCAGCAGCGCGGACGGGTCGGCCAAAAACATTCAGTACTTC	CASSADGSAKNIQYF
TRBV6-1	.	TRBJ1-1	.	TGTGCCAGCAGTGGACAGTACACTGAAGCTTTCTTT	CASSGQYTEAFF
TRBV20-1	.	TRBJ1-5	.	TGCAGTGCTAGAGAAGGAGGAGTTGGCAATCAGCCCCAGCATTTT	CSAREGGVGNQPQHF
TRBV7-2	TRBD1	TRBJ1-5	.	TGTGCCAGCAGCGACCGACAGGGTTGGAATCAGCCCCAGCATTTT	CASSDRQGWNQPQHF
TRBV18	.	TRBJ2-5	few	TGTGCCAGCTCACAACCGGTAGGGAGTGGAGAGACCCAGTACTTC	CASSQPVGSGETQYF
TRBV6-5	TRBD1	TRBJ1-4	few	TGTGCCAGCAGTTACATCCAGGCAGGGGGCGCAGAAAAACTGTTTTTT	CASSYIQAGGAEKLFF
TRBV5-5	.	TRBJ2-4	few	TGTGCCAGCAGCGTCCGGGAATTAGACATTCAGTACTTC	CASSVRELDIQYF
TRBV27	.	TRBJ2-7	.	TGTGCCAGCAGTTTCGGTGGGTTGTCCTACGAGCAGTACTTC	CASSFGGLSYEQYF
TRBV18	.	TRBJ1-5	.	TGTGCCAGCTCACCAGGGAGTTATAGCAATCAGCCCCAGCATTTT	CASSPGSYSNQPQHF
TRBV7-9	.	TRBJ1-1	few	TGTGCCAGCAGCTTAAATGCGGGGAACGCTGAAGCTTTCTTT	CASSLNAGNAEAFF
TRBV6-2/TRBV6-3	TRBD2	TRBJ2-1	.	TGTGCCAGCAGTAATAGACTAGCGGGGGAAAATGAGCAGTTCTTC	CASSNRLAGENEQFF
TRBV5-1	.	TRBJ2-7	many	TGCGCCAGCAGCTTGGGGCGCGAGCAGTACTTC	CASSLGREQYF
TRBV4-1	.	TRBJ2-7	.	TGCGCCAGCAGCCAAGGATTGGATCGGGAGCAGTACTTC	CASSQGLDREQYF
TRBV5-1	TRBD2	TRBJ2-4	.	TGCGCCAGCAGCTGGGGACTAGCGGGGGGGCCGACCAAAAACATTCAGTACTTC	CASSWGLAGGPTKNIQYF
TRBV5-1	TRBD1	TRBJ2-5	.	TGCGCCAGCGGCAGAGACAGGGCCGGGACCCAGTACTTC	CASGRDRAGTQYF
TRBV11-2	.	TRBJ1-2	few	TGTGCCAGCACCGCCGGGGGCTCCTATGGCTACACCTTC	CASTAGGSYGYTF
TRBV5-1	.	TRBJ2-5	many	TGCGCCAGCAGCTTGGGGGGGCCAGAGACCCAGTACTTC	CASSLGGPETQYF
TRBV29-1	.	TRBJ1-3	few	TGCAGCGTGACACAGGGACCTGGAAACACCATATATTTT	CSVTQGPGNTIYF
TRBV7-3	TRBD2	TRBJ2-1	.	TGTGCCAGCAGCCCTAAACCCCGGACTAGCGGGGTCAATGAGCAGTTCTTC	CASSPKPRTSGVNEQFF
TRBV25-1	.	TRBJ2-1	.	TGTGCCAGCAGTGTCTCCACCGGGATCTACAATGAGCAGTTCTTC	CASSVSTGIYNEQFF
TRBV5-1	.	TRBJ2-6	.	TGCGCCAGCAGCCCGCTTTCGGCAGGGTCTGGGGCCAACGTCCTGACTTTC	CASSPLSAGSGANVLTF
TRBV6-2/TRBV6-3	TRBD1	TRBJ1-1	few	TGTGCCAGCAGGCCCGGACAGGGGGCGGCGAACACTGAAGCTTTCTTT	CASRPGQGAANTEAFF
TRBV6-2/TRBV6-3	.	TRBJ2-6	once	TGTGCCAGCAGCTTGGGACGCCTCTCTGGGGCCAACGTCCTGACTTTC	CASSLGRLSGANVLTF
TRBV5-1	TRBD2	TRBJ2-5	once	TGCGCCAGCAGCCGACTAGCGGGGGGCCCGGAGACCCAGTACTTC	CASSRLAGGPETQYF
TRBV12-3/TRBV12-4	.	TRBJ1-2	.	TGTGCCAGCAGTTCCATTCCGGTGGGCGGCTATGGCTACACCTTC	CASSSIPVGGYGYTF
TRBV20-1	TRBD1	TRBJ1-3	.	TGCAGTGCGAGACGACAGGGGGCAAAAAACACCATATATTTT	CSARRQGAKNTIYF
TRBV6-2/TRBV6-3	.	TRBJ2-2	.	TGTGCCAGCAGCCCAGGGGTTGGGCCCGGGGAGCTGTTTTTT	CASSPGVGPGELFF
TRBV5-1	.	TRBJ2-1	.	TGCGCCAGCAAAGAGCGCGGCTCCTACAATGAGCAGTTCTTC	CASKERGSYNEQFF
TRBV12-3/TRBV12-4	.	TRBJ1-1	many	.	CASSSSVGRGRTEAFF
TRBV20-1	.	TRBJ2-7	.	TGCAGTGCTAGAGACCGATCGGACGCCTACGAGCAGTACTTC	CSARDRSDAYEQYF
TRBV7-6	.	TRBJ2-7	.	TGTGCCAGCAGCTTAGGACCGGCCGACGAGCAGTACTTC	CASSLGPADEQYF
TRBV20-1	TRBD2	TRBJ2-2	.	TGCAGTGCTAGACCACCGGGACTAGCAGTAACCGGGGAGCTGTTTTTT	CSARPPGLAVTGELFF
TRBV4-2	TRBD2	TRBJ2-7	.	TGTGCCAGCAGCCAAGAACTAGCGGGGGCCTACGAGCAGTACTTC	CASSQELAGAYEQYF
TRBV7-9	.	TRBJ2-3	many	TGTGCCAGCAGCTTAATGTCCAGGGGTTATCGCACAGATACGCAGTATTTT	CASSLMSRGYRTDTQYF
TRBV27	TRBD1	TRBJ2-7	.	TGTGCCAGCAGTTTATCATGGCAGGGGGTCTACGAGCAGTACTTC	CASSLSWQGVYEQYF
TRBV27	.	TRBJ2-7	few	TGTGCCAGCGGACCCGGGACATCTGTTTTCTACGAGCAGTACTTC	CASGPGTSVFYEQYF
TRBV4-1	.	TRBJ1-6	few	TGCGCCAGCAGCCAAGAGGTGAGGGAAGGAGTGAGGTCACCCCTCCACTTT	CASSQEVREGVRSPLHF